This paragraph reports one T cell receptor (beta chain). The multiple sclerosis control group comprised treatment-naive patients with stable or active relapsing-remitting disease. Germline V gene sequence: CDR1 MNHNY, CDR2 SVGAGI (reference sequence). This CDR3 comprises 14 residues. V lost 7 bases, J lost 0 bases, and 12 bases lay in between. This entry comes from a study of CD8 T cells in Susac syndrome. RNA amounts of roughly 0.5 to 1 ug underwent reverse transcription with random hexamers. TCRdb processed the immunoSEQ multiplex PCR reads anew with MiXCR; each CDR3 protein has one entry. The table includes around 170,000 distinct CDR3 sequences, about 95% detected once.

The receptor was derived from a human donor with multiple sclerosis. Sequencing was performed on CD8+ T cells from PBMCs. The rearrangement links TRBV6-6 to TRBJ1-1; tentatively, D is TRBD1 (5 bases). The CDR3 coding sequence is TGTGCCAGCACCGGGGACGGAATGAACACTGAAGCTTTCTTT. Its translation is CASTGDGMNTEAFF.